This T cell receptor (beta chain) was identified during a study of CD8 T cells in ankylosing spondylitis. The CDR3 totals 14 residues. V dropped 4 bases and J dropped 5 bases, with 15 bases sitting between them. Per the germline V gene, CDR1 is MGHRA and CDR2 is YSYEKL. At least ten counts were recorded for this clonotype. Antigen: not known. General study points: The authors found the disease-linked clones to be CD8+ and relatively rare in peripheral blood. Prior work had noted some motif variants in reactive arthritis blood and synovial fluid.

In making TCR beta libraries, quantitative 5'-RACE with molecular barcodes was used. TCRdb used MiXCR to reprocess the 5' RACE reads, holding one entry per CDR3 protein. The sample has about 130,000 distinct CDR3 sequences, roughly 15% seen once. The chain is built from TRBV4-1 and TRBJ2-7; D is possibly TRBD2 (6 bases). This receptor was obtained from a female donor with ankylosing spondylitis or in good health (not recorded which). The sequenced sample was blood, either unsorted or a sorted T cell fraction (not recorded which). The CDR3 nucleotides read TGCGCCAGCAGCCCCCCGACTAGTCGCCACGAGCAGTACTTC. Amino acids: CASSPPTSRHEQYF.